These 10 T cell receptor beta chains were all obtained from the same sample, sequenced in a study of cytomegalovirus exposure and HLA in healthy donors (TCRdb year 2017). Libraries were prepared through the immunoSEQ multiplex PCR assay. The multiplex PCR relied on a mix of 60 forward primers for TCR Vbeta segments and 13 reverse primers for TCR Jbeta segments. TCRdb carries this immuneACCESS record with in-frame sequences only. Its versions omit some clonotypes, under half of them owing to an unresolved V gene in the studies checked, with the rest unexplained. This sample's table carries 100,000 to 150,000 clones. Over 1.5% of the sample is in the top ten clones. The sample taken for sequencing was PBMCs. The receptors stem from a man between 18 and 29 years old in good health and CMV-seronegative.

This sequence joins TRBV27 and TRBJ2-6, with no clear D. Germline V gene sequence: CDR1 MNHEY, CDR2 SMNVEV (reference sequence). CDR3 length: 13 residues. V dropped 8 bases and J dropped 0 bases, with 5 bases sitting between them. CDR3 sequence (DNA): TGTGCCAGCGGCCCCTCTGGGGCCAACGTCCTGACTTTC. This encodes CASGPSGANVLTF.

On this clone itself: The same CDR3 can be traced to other DNA sequences in this sample. The chain is built from TRBV29-1 and TRBJ2-7; 7 positions agree with TRBD1. Germline-derived CDR1 and CDR2 are SQVTM and ANQGSEA. The CDR3 loop spans 14 amino acids. V dropped 6 bases and J dropped 2; count of bases not matched to a gene: 10. This CDR3 reads CSVKDRDMPYEQYF. CDR3 DNA sequence: TGCAGCGTCAAAGACAGGGATATGCCCTACGAGCAGTACTTC.

V usage is TRBV5-4 and J usage is TRBJ2-5; 9 nucleotides agree with TRBD2. Per the germline V gene, CDR1 is SGHNT and CDR2 is YYREEE (reference sequence). The V gene end was trimmed by 0 bases and the J gene end by 2 bases; junction bases not matched to a gene: 5. The CDR3 consists of 16 residues. CDR3 sequence: CASSLDLAGRQETQYF. DNA of the CDR3: TGTGCCAGCAGCTTGGATCTAGCGGGGAGACAAGAGACCCAGTACTTC.

The V call is TRBV15, the J call TRBJ1-1, with D possibly being TRBD1 (6 bases). CDR3 length equals 12 residues. V shed 0 bases and J shed 7 bases, with 6 bases lying between them. CDR1 and CDR2 (germline): LNHNV, YYDKDF (reference sequence). This chain's CDR3 is CATSREGGEAFF. CDR3 DNA sequence: TGTGCCACCAGCAGAGAAGGGGGTGAAGCTTTCTTT. Full variable domain (missing parts from reference TRBV15 and TRBJ1-1): DAMVIQNPRYQVTQFGKPVTLSCSQTLNHNVMYWYQQKSSQAPKLLFHYYDKDFNNEADTPDNFQSRRPNTSFCFLDIRSPGLGDTAMYLCATSREGGEAFFGQGTRLTVV.

The chain links TRBV25-1 to TRBJ2-7; the D gene is possibly TRBD2 (5 bases). The germline CDR1 and CDR2 sequences are MGHDK and SYGVNS. The CDR3 loop spans 12 amino acids. V lost 8 bases, J lost 0 bases, and 8 bases lay in between. CDR3 in amino acids: CASCGGSYEQYF. The CDR3 DNA reads TGTGCCAGCTGCGGAGGCTCCTACGAGCAGTACTTC.

CDR3 residues: CASSFPPSATGELFF. The CDR3 DNA sequence: TGTGCCAGCAGCTTTCCCCCTAGCGCCACCGGGGAGCTGTTTTTT. V gene TRBV7-2 combines with J gene TRBJ2-2; D is perhaps TRBD2 (6 bases). The germline V gene encodes CDR1 SGHTA and CDR2 FQGNSA. The CDR3 length is 15 residues. V was trimmed by 3 bases and J by 4 bases, leaving 12 bases between them.

The chain joins TRBV29-1 to TRBJ2-7, with D unclear. V was shortened by 6 bases and J by 2 bases, with 8 bases between the two germline ends. CDR1 and CDR2 (germline): SQVTM, ANQGSEA. CDR3 length: 11 residues. The CDR3 DNA reads TGCAGCGTATACAGAGCCTACGAGCAGTACTTC. Its protein is CSVYRAYEQYF.

The rearrangement uses TRBV11-2 and TRBJ1-2; possible D gene TRBD1, 5 bases. This CDR3 region has 14 residues. Germline V CDR1 and CDR2: SGHAT, FQNNGV. With 1 base removed from V and 4 bases from J, the gap between germline ends came to 10 bases. The CDR3 DNA sequence: TGTGCCAGCAGCTTAGTTCAGGGCGTCTATGGCTACACCTTC. It yields the protein CASSLVQGVYGYTF.

V usage is TRBV2 and J usage is TRBJ2-7; 7 bases fit TRBD2. Per the germline V gene, CDR1 is SNHLY and CDR2 is FYNNEI. The J segment lost 7 bases and the V segment lost 2 bases, leaving 11 bases of the junction unmatched. CDR3 length: 15 residues. The CDR3 sequence: CASSELSGTPLEQYF. The CDR3 DNA reads as TGTGCCAGCAGTGAATTAAGCGGGACCCCCCTGGAGCAGTACTTC.

This CDR3 is CASSLTGTGGEEQYF. In DNA, the CDR3 is TGTGCCAGCAGCCTAACCGGGACAGGGGGAGAGGAGCAGTACTTC. This chain connects TRBV11-3 to TRBJ2-7; 11 bases are shared with TRBD1. After removal of 5 bases from V and 7 bases from J, the junction contained 10 bases not matched to a gene. CDR3 length: 15 residues. The V gene's germline CDR1 is SGHNT and CDR2 YENEEA.